The present T cell receptor beta chain was sequenced within a study of human T cells and chemical hapten exposure (dated by TCRdb to 2020 to 2022). Notes on the research overall: For sensitization, 2% DPC in acetone was applied to an approximately 2 cm by approximately 2 cm area of upper inner arm skin. Throughout the study period of roughly 24 weeks, patients also received therapeutic DPC doses to the scalp every week. Patch testing on the upper back used Finn chambers containing 0.01% DPC, with scoring done after 6 days according to International Contact Dermatitis Research Group standards. Most of the patients in the cohort were female, and the cohort covered alopecia areata with under or over 50% scalp involvement, alopecia totalis and alopecia universalis. Libraries were pooled for sequencing, and variation in per-sample TCR yields was attributed mainly to small differences in library volumes within the pool. This study followed changes in the peripheral blood TCR repertoire in vivo during primary and secondary sensitization of alopecia patients to the hapten diphenylcyclopropenone (DPC). Patient blood was sampled pre-sensitization (week 0) and at 2, 6 and about 24 weeks after DPC sensitization. Under 30 alopecia patients gave blood for TCR sequencing at one to four time points (pre-sensitization, 2, 6 and 24 weeks). The paper's findings and limits, for the study overall: Compared with pre-sensitization or healthy control sets, expanded TCRs formed significantly more large CDR3 similarity clusters, which is consistent with antigen-driven responses. The number of PT1 expanded TCRs positively correlated with patch test score, significant at thresholds 8, 16 and 32 but not 4. Repeated subsampling changed both the strength of the expansion versus patch-test correlation and the threshold at which the correlation became significant. DPC sensitization did not change the number of TCRs with a frequency above 1 in 1000, and there was no evidence of changes in global repertoire structure. All patients had alopecia, a presumed autoimmune disease, so their immune response might differ from that of healthy individuals.

Receptor amplification or capture employed RACE. The sample was run on a NextSeq 500. During library preparation, unique molecular identifiers were attached to individual cDNA molecules so that TCRs could be counted quantitatively and reproducibly. Each blood RNA sample was used to sequence both TCR alpha and TCR beta chains. Concerning the study's data processing: A median of around 96,000 TCRs per sample was observed, with a range of about 20,000 to 750,000. The Decombinator software suite was used to annotate V, J and CDR3 in the TCR reads. To make PS versus PT1 abundance plots, every sample was subsampled to the same number of TCRs (28,000). Expanded TCRs were defined as absent before sensitization and observed at least eight times at the 2-week time point. In TCRdb, the public reads were trimmed at Q25 with fastp and aligned with MiXCR, with productive beta chains retained. One record per CDR3 amino acid sequence lists the most common genes and DNA. The V and J calls come from TCRdb's annotation, not from the publication. The sample data list approximately 260,000 distinct CDR3 sequences, and roughly 8.9% of these were observed just once. The ten largest clones take up less than 3% of the sample.

The sample's time point label, in plain terms: pre-sensitization, week 0. In light of the paper, this sample's treatment or condition label describes: therapeutic diphenylcyclopropenone sensitization with weekly scalp DPC. At every patch-test visit, the blood draw took place before the patch test was put on. Patients were eligible if aged 18 to 70, diagnosed with alopecia and judged suitable for DPC therapy, and pregnant patients were excluded. Total RNA was extracted from unfractionated whole blood collected in Tempus Blood RNA tubes. This clonotype was picked up many times. Its antigen is still unknown. Base-call qualities are not available, and no considerably larger clone is one nucleotide away. For CDR1 and CDR2, the germline V gene lists SGHRS and YFSETQ. V trim: 4 bases; J trim: 5 bases; unmatched bases: 9. The CDR3 measures 16 amino acids from cysteine to phenylalanine. Here the CDR3 DNA is all that survives: 48 bases in frame from base 1.

This sample comprised whole blood, obtained in connection with sensitization to the hapten diphenylcyclopropenone (DPC). The origin of this receptor is a middle-aged woman with alopecia areata. Some clones in this sample may be carry-over from other donors' samples. Here the chain combines TRBV5-1 and TRBJ2-2; 9 central bases correspond to TRBD1. CDR3 region: CASSRSRTGVTGELFF. The DNA reads as follows: TGCGCCAGCAGCCGCTCCCGGACAGGGGTGACCGGGGAGCTGTTTTTT. This CDR3, with the reference TRBV5-1 and TRBJ2-2 proteins standing in past its ends, gives the full variable domain KAGVTQTPRYLIKTRGQQVTLSCSPISGHRSVSWYQQTPGQGLQFLFEYFSETQRNKGNFPGRFSGRQFSNSRSEMNVSTLELGDSALYLCASSRSRTGVTGELFFGEGSRLTVL.